This T cell receptor (beta chain) was sequenced for a study of PD-1 blockade in classical Hodgkin lymphoma. The CDR3 extends over 15 amino acids. Germline CDR1 reads SGHRS; CDR2 reads YFSETQ. The J segment lost 1 base and the V segment lost 4 bases, leaving 4 bases of the junction unmatched. Indicated time point: cycle 4 day 1 (C4D1), after less than seven weeks of nivolumab. The patients all showed relapse after autologous stem cell transplantation, while their brentuximab vedotin exposure varied. Profiled with immunoSEQ multiplex PCR; TCRdb holds only in-frame clones, not every one. This sample has around 60,000 clones, with roughly nine tenths found just once.

The sample was peripheral blood mononuclear cells (PBMCs), taken before the fourth cycle of nivolumab. V is TRBV5-1 and J is TRBJ2-1; TRBD2 agrees at 8 bases. The TCR was taken from a human donor with classical Hodgkin lymphoma. The CDR3 DNA sequence: TGCGCCAGCAGCCGCGGGGGGCGATCCTACAATGAGCAGTTCTTC. This sequence encodes CASSRGGRSYNEQFF.